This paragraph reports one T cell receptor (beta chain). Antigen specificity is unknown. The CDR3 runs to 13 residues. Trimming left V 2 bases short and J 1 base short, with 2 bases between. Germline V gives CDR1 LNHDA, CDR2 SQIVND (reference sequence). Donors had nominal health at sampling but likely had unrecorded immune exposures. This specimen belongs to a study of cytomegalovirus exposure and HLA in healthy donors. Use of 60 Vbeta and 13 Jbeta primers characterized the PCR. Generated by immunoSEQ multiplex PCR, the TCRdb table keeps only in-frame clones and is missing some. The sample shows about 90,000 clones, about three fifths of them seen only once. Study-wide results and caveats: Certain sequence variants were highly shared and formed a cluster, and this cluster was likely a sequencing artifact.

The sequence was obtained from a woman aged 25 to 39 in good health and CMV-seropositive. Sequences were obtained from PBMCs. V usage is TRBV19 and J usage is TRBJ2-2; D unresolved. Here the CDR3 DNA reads TGTGCCAGTAGTATACTGAACACCGGGGAGCTGTTTTTT. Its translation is CASSILNTGELFF.